This entry lists 9 T cell receptor beta chains sequenced from one sample in a study of T cell responses to AZD1222 COVID-19 vaccine. Sequenced by immunoSEQ multiplex PCR; TCRdb stores in-frame clones only, minus some. Here the sample spans roughly 160,000 clones, 85% to 95% being singletons. Specimen: peripheral blood, collected on day 0 of AZD1222 vaccination. These receptors were taken from an adult in good health.

The chain uses TRBV30 and TRBJ2-1; D is unresolved. Germline lookup yields CDR1 GTSNPN and CDR2 SVGIG (reference sequence). This CDR3 is built from 11 residues. V was pared by 2 bases and J by 10 bases, with 9 bases between. The CDR3 DNA reads as TGTGCCTGGAGTACACGTTTAGAGCAGTTCTTC. It specifies CAWSTRLEQFF.

The chain has TRBV7-2 and TRBJ1-1; tentative D call: TRBD1 (5 bases). There are 15 residues in the CDR3. Germline assignment: CDR1 SGHTA and CDR2 FQGNSA. Trimming shortened V by 6 bases and J by 6 bases, and 20 bases separated the two germline ends. CDR3 bases: TGTGCCAGCAGTCCTCCTTTGGGGCGAGGTCCTGAAGCTTTCTTT. Translation gives CASSPPLGRGPEAFF. The entire variable domain, with the rest obtained from reference TRBV7-2 and TRBJ1-1, is as follows: GAGVSQSPSNKVTEKGKDVELRCDPISGHTALYWYRQSLGQGLEFLIYFQGNSAPDKSGLPSDRFSAERTGGSVSTLTIQRTQQEDSAVYLCASSPPLGRGPEAFFGQGTRLTVV.

The chain recombines TRBV7-8 with TRBJ1-1; possible D gene TRBD1, 5 bases. The CDR3 loop spans 17 amino acids. V dropped 3 bases and J dropped 0 bases, with 17 bases sitting between them. Germline loops: CDR1 SGHVS, CDR2 FQNEAQ. The CDR3 is CASSLGVGSFMNTEAFF. In nucleotides, the CDR3 is TGTGCCAGCAGCTTGGGGGTCGGGAGCTTTATGAACACTGAAGCTTTCTTT.

V is TRBV7-9 and J is TRBJ1-1, with 9 bases fitting TRBD1. The CDR3 has 15 amino acids. Trimming took 5 bases from V and 1 from J; bases not matched to a gene: 5. Germline CDR1 is SEHNR and CDR2 is FQNEAQ (reference sequence). This CDR3 reads CASSTRDRANTEAFF. CDR3 sequence (DNA): TGTGCCAGCAGCACCCGGGACAGGGCGAACACTGAAGCTTTCTTT.

V is TRBV19 and J is TRBJ2-1, with TRBD1 matching over 7 bases. Trimming at V came to 1 base and at J to 6 bases, leaving 6 bases not matched to a gene. The CDR3 is 15 amino acids. Germline V gene lookup returns CDR1 LNHDA and CDR2 SQIVND (reference sequence). This chain's CDR3 is CASSIARTGGNEQFF. The CDR3, as DNA: TGTGCCAGTAGTATAGCTAGGACAGGAGGCAATGAGCAGTTCTTC. Filled out from reference TRBV19 and TRBJ2-1, the complete variable domain reads DGGITQSPKYLFRKEGQNVTLSCEQNLNHDAMYWYRQDPGQGLRLIYYSQIVNDFQKGDIAEGYSVSREKKESFPLTVTSAQKNPTAFYLCASSIARTGGNEQFFGPGTRLTVL.

This chain's CDR3 is CASTGGWDTQYF. In nucleotides, the CDR3 is TGTGCCAGCACCGGGGGGTGGGATACGCAGTATTTT. The chain links TRBV28 to TRBJ2-3, with TRBD2 matching 7 bases. V was pared by 7 bases and J by 6 bases, with 4 bases of the junction left unmatched. Germline assignment: CDR1 MDHEN and CDR2 SYDVKM. CDR3 length equals 12 residues.

V is TRBV6-5 and J is TRBJ1-3; 7 bases match TRBD1. Germline V gives CDR1 MNHEY, CDR2 SVGAGI. The ends lost 6 bases at V and 0 bases at J; junction bases unmatched: 5. The CDR3 runs 15 residues. The CDR3 reads CASRGQFSSGNTIYF. The CDR3 DNA reads TGTGCCAGCAGGGGACAGTTCAGCTCTGGAAACACCATATATTTT.

This chain joins TRBV4-2 and TRBJ2-5, with 7 bases lining up with TRBD2. CDR3 size: 14 residues. The V segment lost 4 bases and the J segment 4 bases; nucleotides outside the gene matches: 6. Germline V CDR1 and CDR2: LGHNA, YNFKEQ. The CDR3 loop reads CASSPLAVGETQYF. CDR3 DNA: TGTGCCAGCAGCCCTCTAGCGGTGGGAGAGACCCAGTACTTC.

The genes are TRBV5-6 and TRBJ2-7; no firm D call. Germline lookup yields CDR1 SGHDT and CDR2 YYEEEE. The CDR3 spans 16 residues. V lost 0 bases to trimming and J lost 0 bases, with 13 bases between them. DNA of the CDR3: TGTGCCAGCAGCTTGGCCGGTACAAGGAGCTCCTACGAGCAGTACTTC. Translated: CASSLAGTRSSYEQYF.